Listed below are T cell receptor beta chains from one sample, sequenced in a study of OX40 agonist ivuxolimab in advanced cancers. Using immunoSEQ multiplex PCR, the repertoire was profiled, and TCRdb retains in-frame clones only, with some absent. The sample carries about 120,000 clones, 93% recorded once. Material: CD4+ or CD8+ T cells sorted from blood, obtained in a trial of the OX40 agonist ivuxolimab. The origin of the receptors is an adult with an advanced solid tumor such as melanoma, head and neck, liver or kidney cancer. Both conserved end residues are trimmed from each CDR3. Fields, in order: CDR3 length, clone size, J gene, V gene, CDR3 protein. Size is omitted from some rows. Given values are once, few, many or a class for expanded clones.

CDR3 length: 9; clone size: -; J gene: TRBJ2-1; V gene: TRBV25-1; CDR3 protein: ASSEAFQRV
CDR3 length: 9; clone size: -; J gene: TRBJ1-4; V gene: TRBV7-9; CDR3 protein: ASSLRESLV
CDR3 length: 16; clone size: -; J gene: TRBJ2-2; V gene: TRBV11-2; CDR3 protein: ASSLAWAGVRNTGELF
CDR3 length: 13; clone size: few; J gene: TRBJ1-2; V gene: TRBV5-1; CDR3 protein: ASSLEGVKGNGYT
CDR3 length: 13; clone size: -; J gene: TRBJ1-1; V gene: TRBV7-8; CDR3 protein: ASSFVRATNTEAF
CDR3 length: 12; clone size: -; J gene: TRBJ1-3; V gene: TRBV10-1; CDR3 protein: ASSESTAGNTIY
CDR3 length: 15; clone size: once; J gene: TRBJ2-1; V gene: TRBV7-9; CDR3 protein: ASSPPPRTGPDNEQF
CDR3 length: 11; clone size: -; J gene: TRBJ1-2; V gene: TRBV4-1; CDR3 protein: ASSSWKDYGYT
CDR3 length: 13; clone size: -; J gene: TRBJ1-6; V gene: TRBV6-1; CDR3 protein: ASSAIQGNNSPLH
CDR3 length: 11; clone size: -; J gene: TRBJ2-5; V gene: TRBV10-3; CDR3 protein: AISAGREETQY
CDR3 length: 13; clone size: -; J gene: TRBJ2-5; V gene: TRBV7-8; CDR3 protein: ASSLGTGQQETQY
CDR3 length: 11; clone size: -; J gene: TRBJ2-5; V gene: TRBV7-2; CDR3 protein: ASSFPSIETQY
CDR3 length: 14; clone size: -; J gene: TRBJ2-2; V gene: TRBV18; CDR3 protein: ASSPQRDRHTGELF
CDR3 length: 13; clone size: -; J gene: TRBJ2-5; V gene: TRBV5-1; CDR3 protein: ASSFGGEGRETQY
CDR3 length: 15; clone size: -; J gene: TRBJ2-2; V gene: TRBV18; CDR3 protein: ASSPGGSGSRTGELF
CDR3 length: 12; clone size: -; J gene: TRBJ2-7; V gene: TRBV30; CDR3 protein: AWSAGTGSYEQY
CDR3 length: 13; clone size: -; J gene: TRBJ1-2; V gene: TRBV7-2; CDR3 protein: ASSLARGGNYGYT
CDR3 length: 13; clone size: once; J gene: TRBJ1-2; V gene: TRBV25-1; CDR3 protein: ASRTTGAKNYGYT
CDR3 length: 14; clone size: -; J gene: TRBJ1-3; V gene: TRBV25-1; CDR3 protein: ASSLLLGNSGNTIY
CDR3 length: 13; clone size: -; J gene: TRBJ1-1; V gene: TRBV18; CDR3 protein: ASSLSRGGGTEAF
CDR3 length: 12; clone size: -; J gene: TRBJ1-5; V gene: TRBV6-1; CDR3 protein: ASRQGLSNQPQH
CDR3 length: 12; clone size: -; J gene: TRBJ2-7; V gene: TRBV28; CDR3 protein: ASSLTGGNYEQY
CDR3 length: 14; clone size: -; J gene: TRBJ1-5; V gene: TRBV2; CDR3 protein: ASGGVLGTISQPQH
CDR3 length: 13; clone size: -; J gene: TRBJ2-3; V gene: TRBV5-1; CDR3 protein: ASSLGLAGGDTQY
CDR3 length: 11; clone size: -; J gene: TRBJ2-3; V gene: TRBV6-1; CDR3 protein: ASSDARTDTQY
CDR3 length: 13; clone size: -; J gene: TRBJ1-5; V gene: TRBV10-3; CDR3 protein: AISEMGQSSQPQH
CDR3 length: 11; clone size: -; J gene: TRBJ1-2; V gene: TRBV2; CDR3 protein: ASSEQGRGGYT
CDR3 length: 17; clone size: -; J gene: TRBJ2-7; V gene: TRBV28; CDR3 protein: ASSCPLSPQGCMDYEQY
CDR3 length: 13; clone size: -; J gene: TRBJ1-5; V gene: TRBV6-5; CDR3 protein: ASSYIKGSNQPQH
CDR3 length: 14; clone size: -; J gene: TRBJ2-1; V gene: TRBV7-3; CDR3 protein: ASSLEGTRSYNEQF
CDR3 length: 10; clone size: once; J gene: TRBJ2-1; V gene: TRBV6-5; CDR3 protein: ASSYSRREQF
CDR3 length: 12; clone size: -; J gene: TRBJ1-1; V gene: TRBV5-1; CDR3 protein: ASTPRTGGTEAF
CDR3 length: 12; clone size: -; J gene: TRBJ1-6; V gene: TRBV6-5; CDR3 protein: ASSRQRINSPLH
CDR3 length: 12; clone size: -; J gene: TRBJ2-7; V gene: TRBV6-1; CDR3 protein: ASSVDGFSYEQY
CDR3 length: 13; clone size: -; J gene: TRBJ1-4; V gene: TRBV5-1; CDR3 protein: ASSRDRPPNEKLF
CDR3 length: 13; clone size: -; J gene: TRBJ2-1; V gene: TRBV5-4; CDR3 protein: ASSLGTQSYNEQF
CDR3 length: 16; clone size: -; J gene: TRBJ2-5; V gene: TRBV7-2; CDR3 protein: ASSLEKTSGRFRETQY
CDR3 length: 13; clone size: -; J gene: TRBJ2-7; V gene: TRBV18; CDR3 protein: ASSPPSLSTYEQY
CDR3 length: 12; clone size: -; J gene: TRBJ2-7; V gene: TRBV6-6; CDR3 protein: ASSYPEQPYEQY
CDR3 length: 11; clone size: -; J gene: TRBJ1-6; V gene: TRBV28; CDR3 protein: ASSLRRNSPLH
CDR3 length: 13; clone size: -; J gene: TRBJ2-5; V gene: TRBV5-1; CDR3 protein: ASSLEDRNQETQY
CDR3 length: 12; clone size: -; J gene: TRBJ2-5; V gene: TRBV5-4; CDR3 protein: ASSRALIGETQY
CDR3 length: 14; clone size: -; J gene: TRBJ2-3; V gene: TRBV7-3; CDR3 protein: ASSGTSGRAVDTQY
CDR3 length: 11; clone size: -; J gene: TRBJ1-1; V gene: TRBV15; CDR3 protein: ATSRDLEGEAF
CDR3 length: 14; clone size: -; J gene: TRBJ2-5; V gene: TRBV7-2; CDR3 protein: ASSSVAGLLQETQY
CDR3 length: 11; clone size: -; J gene: TRBJ2-5; V gene: TRBV7-3; CDR3 protein: ASSRTGTETQY
CDR3 length: 14; clone size: -; J gene: TRBJ2-1; V gene: TRBV19; CDR3 protein: ASSSPTSGRALKQF
CDR3 length: 16; clone size: -; J gene: TRBJ2-6; V gene: TRBV11-2; CDR3 protein: ASSSPGLAISGANVLT
CDR3 length: 12; clone size: -; J gene: TRBJ1-4; V gene: TRBV6-1; CDR3 protein: ASSTGRGTEKLF
CDR3 length: 13; clone size: -; J gene: TRBJ1-4; V gene: TRBV6-5; CDR3 protein: ASSRLVGANEKLF